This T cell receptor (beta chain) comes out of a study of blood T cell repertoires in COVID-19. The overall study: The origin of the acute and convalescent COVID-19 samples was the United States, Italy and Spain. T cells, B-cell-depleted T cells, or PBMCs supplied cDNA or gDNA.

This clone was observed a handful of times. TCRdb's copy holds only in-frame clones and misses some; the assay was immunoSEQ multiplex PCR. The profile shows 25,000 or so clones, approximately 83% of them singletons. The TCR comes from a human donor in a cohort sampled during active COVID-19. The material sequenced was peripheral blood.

The CDR3 DNA reads TGTGCCAGCAGCTTGAGTACTGCGGGACCTTATGGCTACACCTTC. Translated: CASSLSTAGPYGYTF. The J gene is TRBJ1-2, the V gene TRBV5-4, with D maybe TRBD1 (5 bases). Trimming cost V 1 base and J 5 bases, with 15 bases left between them. CDR1 and CDR2 from the germline V gene are SGHNT and YYREEE (reference sequence). The CDR3 runs to 15 residues.